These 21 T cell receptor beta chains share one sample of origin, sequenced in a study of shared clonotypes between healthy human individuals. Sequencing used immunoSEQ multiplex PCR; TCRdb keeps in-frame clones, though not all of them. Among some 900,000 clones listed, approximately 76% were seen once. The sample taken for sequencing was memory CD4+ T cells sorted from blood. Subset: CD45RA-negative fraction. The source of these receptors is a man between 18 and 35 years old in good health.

The CDR3 DNA reads TGTGCCAGCAGCTCCCAGGACTATGAGCAGTTCTTC. Translated, it gives CASSSQDYEQFF. The chain uses TRBV7-2 and TRBJ2-1; perhaps TRBD2 as D (5 bases). Germline assignment: CDR1 SGHTA and CDR2 FQGNSA. The CDR3 has 12 residues. The V end lost 4 bases, the J end lost 8 bases, and 9 bases lay between the germline ends. Variable domain in full (rest from reference TRBV7-2 and TRBJ2-1): GAGVSQSPSNKVTEKGKDVELRCDPISGHTALYWYRQSLGQGLEFLIYFQGNSAPDKSGLPSDRFSAERTGGSVSTLTIQRTQQEDSAVYLCASSSQDYEQFFGPGTRLTVL.

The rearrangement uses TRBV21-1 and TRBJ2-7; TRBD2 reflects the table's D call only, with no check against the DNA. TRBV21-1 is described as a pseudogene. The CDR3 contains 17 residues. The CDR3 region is CASSRETSVSGTGEQYF. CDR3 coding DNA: TGTGCCAGCAGCAGAGAGACTAGCGTCTCGGGGACTGGGGAGCAGTACTTC.

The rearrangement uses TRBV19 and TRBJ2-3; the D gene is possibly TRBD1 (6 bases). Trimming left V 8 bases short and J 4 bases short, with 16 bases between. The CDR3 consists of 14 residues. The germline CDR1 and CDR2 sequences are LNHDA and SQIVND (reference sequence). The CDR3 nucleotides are TGTGCCAGTTGCCAAGGGGGTAGCGCAGATACGCAGTATTTT. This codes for CASCQGGSADTQYF.

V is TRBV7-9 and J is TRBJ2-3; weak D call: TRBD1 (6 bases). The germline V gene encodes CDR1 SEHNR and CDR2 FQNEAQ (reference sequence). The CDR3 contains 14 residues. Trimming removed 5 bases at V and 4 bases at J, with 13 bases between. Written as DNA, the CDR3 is TGTGCCAGCAGCACCCGGACAGCAGCAGATACGCAGTATTTT. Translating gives CASSTRTAADTQYF.

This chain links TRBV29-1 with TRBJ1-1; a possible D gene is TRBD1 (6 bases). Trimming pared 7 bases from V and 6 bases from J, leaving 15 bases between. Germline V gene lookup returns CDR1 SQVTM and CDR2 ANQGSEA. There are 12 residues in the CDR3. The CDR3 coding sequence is TGCAGCGGGGTGGGAGGGGGACCTGAAGCTTTCTTT. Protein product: CSGVGGGPEAFF. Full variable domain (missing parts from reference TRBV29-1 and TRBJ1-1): SAVISQKPSRDICQRGTSLTIQCQVDSQVTMMFWYRQQPGQSLTLIATANQGSEATYESGFVIDKFPISRPNLTFSTLTVSNMSPEDSSIYLCSGVGGGPEAFFGQGTRLTVV.

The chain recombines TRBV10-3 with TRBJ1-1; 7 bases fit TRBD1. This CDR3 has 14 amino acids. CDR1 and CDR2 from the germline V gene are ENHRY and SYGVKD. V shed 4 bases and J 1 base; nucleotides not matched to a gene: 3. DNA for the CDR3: TGTGCCATCAGTGTGGGACAGACGAACACTGAAGCTTTCTTT. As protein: CAISVGQTNTEAFF.

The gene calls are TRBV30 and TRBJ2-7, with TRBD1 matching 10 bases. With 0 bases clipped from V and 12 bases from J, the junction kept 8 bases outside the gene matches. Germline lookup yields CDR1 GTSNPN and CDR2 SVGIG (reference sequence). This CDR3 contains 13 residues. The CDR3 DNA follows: TGTGCCTGGAGTGTACCAGGGACAGGGGTTAGGTACTTC. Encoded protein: CAWSVPGTGVRYF. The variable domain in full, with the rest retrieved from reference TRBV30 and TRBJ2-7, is SQTIHQWPATLVQPVGSPLSLECTVEGTSNPNLYWYRQAAGRGLQLLFYSVGIGQISSEVPQNLSASRPQDRQFILSSKKLLLSDSGFYLCAWSVPGTGVRYFGPGTRLTVT.

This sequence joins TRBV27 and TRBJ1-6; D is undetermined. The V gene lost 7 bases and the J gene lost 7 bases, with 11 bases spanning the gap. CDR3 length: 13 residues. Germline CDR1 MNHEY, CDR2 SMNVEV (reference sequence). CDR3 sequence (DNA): TGTGCCAGCACCGAAGCGGGGAATTCACCCCTCCACTTT. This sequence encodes CASTEAGNSPLHF.

CDR3 DNA sequence: TGTGCCAGCAGCCGGCCGGGTGGGACCTACAATGAGCAGTTCTTC. Its translation is CASSRPGGTYNEQFF. The chain couples TRBV5-6 to TRBJ2-1, with no clear D. Trimming removed 4 bases from V and 2 bases from J, with 13 bases in between. CDR3 size: 15 residues. Germline V gene data show CDR1 as SGHDT and CDR2 as YYEEEE.

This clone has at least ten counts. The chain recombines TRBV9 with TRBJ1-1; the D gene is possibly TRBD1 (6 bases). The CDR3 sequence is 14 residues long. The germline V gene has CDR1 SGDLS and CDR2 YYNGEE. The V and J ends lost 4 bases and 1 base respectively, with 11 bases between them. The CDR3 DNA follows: TGTGCCAGCAGCCATGACAGGACGAACACTGAAGCTTTCTTT. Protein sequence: CASSHDRTNTEAFF.

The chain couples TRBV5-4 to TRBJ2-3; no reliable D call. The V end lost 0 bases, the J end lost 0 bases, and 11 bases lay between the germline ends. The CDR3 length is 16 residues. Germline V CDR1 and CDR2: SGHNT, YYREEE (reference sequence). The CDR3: CASSLGVSSSTDTQYF. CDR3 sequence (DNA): TGTGCCAGCAGCTTGGGCGTTTCTTCTAGCACAGATACGCAGTATTTT. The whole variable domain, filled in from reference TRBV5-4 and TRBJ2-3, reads ETGVTQSPTHLIKTRGQQVTLRCSSQSGHNTVSWYQQALGQGPQFIFQYYREEENGRGNFPPRFSGLQFPNYSSELNVNALELDDSALYLCASSLGVSSSTDTQYFGPGTRLTVL.

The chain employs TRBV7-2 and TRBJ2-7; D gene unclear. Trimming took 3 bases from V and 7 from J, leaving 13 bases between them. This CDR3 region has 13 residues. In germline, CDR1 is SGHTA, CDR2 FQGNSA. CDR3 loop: CASSFQSRREQYF. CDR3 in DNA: TGTGCCAGCAGCTTTCAGTCTCGGCGGGAGCAGTACTTC.

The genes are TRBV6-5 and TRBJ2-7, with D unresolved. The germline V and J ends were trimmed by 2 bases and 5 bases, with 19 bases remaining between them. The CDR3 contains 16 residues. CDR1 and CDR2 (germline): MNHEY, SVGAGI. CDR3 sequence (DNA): TGTGCCAGCAGTTACCTGGCGGTGAGGCAGTGGGACGAGCAGTACTTC. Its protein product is CASSYLAVRQWDEQYF.

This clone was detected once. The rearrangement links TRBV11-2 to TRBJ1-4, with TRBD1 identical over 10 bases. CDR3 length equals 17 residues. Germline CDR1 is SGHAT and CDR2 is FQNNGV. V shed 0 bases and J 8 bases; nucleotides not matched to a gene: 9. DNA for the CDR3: TGTGCCAGCAGCTTAGATTTGCGGGACAGGGGATTGGAAAAACTGTTTTTT. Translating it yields CASSLDLRDRGLEKLFF.

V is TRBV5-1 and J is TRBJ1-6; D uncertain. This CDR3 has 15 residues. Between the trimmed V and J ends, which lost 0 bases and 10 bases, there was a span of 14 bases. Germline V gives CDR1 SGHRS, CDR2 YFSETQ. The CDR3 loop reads CASSLDGLMGSPLHF. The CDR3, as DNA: TGCGCCAGCAGCTTGGATGGTTTGATGGGCTCACCCCTCCACTTT.

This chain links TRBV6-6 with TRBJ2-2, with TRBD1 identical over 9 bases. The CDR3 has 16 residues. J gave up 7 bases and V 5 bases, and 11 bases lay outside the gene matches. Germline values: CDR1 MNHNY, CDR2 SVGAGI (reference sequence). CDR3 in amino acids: CASSPGRTGDGGELFF. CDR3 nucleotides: TGTGCCAGCAGTCCCGGTAGGACAGGGGATGGCGGGGAGCTGTTTTTT.

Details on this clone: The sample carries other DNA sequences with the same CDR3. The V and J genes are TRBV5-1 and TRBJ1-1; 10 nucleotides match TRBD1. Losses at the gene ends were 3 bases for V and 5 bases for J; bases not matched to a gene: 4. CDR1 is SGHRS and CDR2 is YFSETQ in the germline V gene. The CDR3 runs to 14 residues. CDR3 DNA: TGCGCCAGCAGCTCGGACAGGGGGGGAACTGAAGCTTTCTTT. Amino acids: CASSSDRGGTEAFF. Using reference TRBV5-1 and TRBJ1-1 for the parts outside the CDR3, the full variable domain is KAGVTQTPRYLIKTRGQQVTLSCSPISGHRSVSWYQQTPGQGLQFLFEYFSETQRNKGNFPGRFSGRQFSNSRSEMNVSTLELGDSALYLCASSSDRGGTEAFFGQGTRLTVV.

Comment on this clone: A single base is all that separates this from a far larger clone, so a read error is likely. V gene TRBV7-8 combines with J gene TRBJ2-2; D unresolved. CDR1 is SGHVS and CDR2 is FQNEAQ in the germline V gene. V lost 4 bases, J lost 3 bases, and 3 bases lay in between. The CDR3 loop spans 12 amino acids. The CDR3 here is CASSSDTGELFF. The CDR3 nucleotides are TGTGCCAGCAGCTCAGACACCGGGGAGCTGTTTTTT. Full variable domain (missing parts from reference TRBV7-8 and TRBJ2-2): GAGVSQSPRYKVAKRGQDVALRCDPISGHVSLFWYQQALGQGPEFLTYFQNEAQLDKSGLPSDRFFAERPEGSVSTLKIQRTQQEDSAVYLCASSSDTGELFFGEGSRLTVL.

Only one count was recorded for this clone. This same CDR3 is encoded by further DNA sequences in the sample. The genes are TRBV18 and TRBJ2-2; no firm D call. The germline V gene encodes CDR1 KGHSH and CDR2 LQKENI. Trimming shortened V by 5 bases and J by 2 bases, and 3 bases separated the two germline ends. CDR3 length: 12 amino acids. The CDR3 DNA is TGTGCCAGCTCATCCAACACCGGGGAGCTGTTTTTT. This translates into CASSSNTGELFF. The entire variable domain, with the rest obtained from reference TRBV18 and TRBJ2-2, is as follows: NAGVMQNPRHLVRRRGQEARLRCSPMKGHSHVYWYRQLPEEGLKFMVYLQKENIIDESGMPKERFSAEFPKEGPSILRIQQVVRGDSAAYFCASSSNTGELFFGEGSRLTVL.

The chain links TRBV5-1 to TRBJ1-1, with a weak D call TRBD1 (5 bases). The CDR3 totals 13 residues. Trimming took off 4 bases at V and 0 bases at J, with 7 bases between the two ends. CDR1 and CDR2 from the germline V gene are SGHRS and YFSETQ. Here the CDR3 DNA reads TGCGCCAGCAGCAGGGGAGTGAACACTGAAGCTTTCTTT. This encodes CASSRGVNTEAFF.

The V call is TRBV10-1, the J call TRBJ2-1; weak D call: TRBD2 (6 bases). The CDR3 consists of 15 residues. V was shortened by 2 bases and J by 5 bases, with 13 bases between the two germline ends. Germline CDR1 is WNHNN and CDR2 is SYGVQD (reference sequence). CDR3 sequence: CASSEPKEGNNEQFF. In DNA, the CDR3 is TGCGCCAGCAGTGAGCCAAAGGAGGGTAACAATGAGCAGTTCTTC.